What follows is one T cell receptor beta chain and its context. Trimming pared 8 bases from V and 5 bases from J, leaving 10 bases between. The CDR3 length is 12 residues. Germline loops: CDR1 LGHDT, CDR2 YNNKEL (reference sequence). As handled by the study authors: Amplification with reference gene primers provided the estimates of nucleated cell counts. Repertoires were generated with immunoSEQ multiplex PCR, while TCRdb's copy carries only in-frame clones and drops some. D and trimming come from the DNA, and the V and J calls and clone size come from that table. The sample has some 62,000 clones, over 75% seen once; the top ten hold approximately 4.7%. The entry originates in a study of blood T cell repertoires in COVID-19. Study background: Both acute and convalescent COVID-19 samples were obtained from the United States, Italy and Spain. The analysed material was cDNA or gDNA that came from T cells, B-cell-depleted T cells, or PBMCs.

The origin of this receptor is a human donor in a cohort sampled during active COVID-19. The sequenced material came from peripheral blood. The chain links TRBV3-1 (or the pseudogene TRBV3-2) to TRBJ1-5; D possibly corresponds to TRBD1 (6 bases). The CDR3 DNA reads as TGTGCCAGCGGGGGGGGGCATCAGCCCCAGCATTTT. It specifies CASGGGHQPQHF.